This is a list of T cell receptor beta chains from one sample in a study of T cells expressing NK-cell markers. TCRdb processed the 5' RACE reads again and assigns one entry to each CDR3 protein, with no DNA. This table lists about 150,000 distinct CDR3 sequences. Sequencing was performed on blood T cells: a sorted CD56 or NKG2C T cell subset, CD4+ or CD8+ T cells, or bulk PBMC T cells (not recorded which). Receptors originate from a woman between 45 and 60 years old in good health. Both conserved end residues are part of each CDR3.

J: TRBJ1-5
length: 15
V: TRBV15
CDR3: CATSRDGRGGQPQHF

J: TRBJ2-5
length: 15
V: TRBV28
CDR3: CASSSPRLIQETQYF

J: TRBJ2-1
length: 15
V: TRBV12-3/TRBV12-4
CDR3: CASSFIPGHYNEQFF

J: TRBJ2-7
length: 15
V: TRBV5-4
CDR3: CASAIMAKPLYEQYF

J: TRBJ2-5
length: 13
V: TRBV7-3
CDR3: CASREGNQETQYF

J: TRBJ1-2
length: 12
V: TRBV25-1
CDR3: CASSPGTFGYTF

J: TRBJ2-3
length: 17
V: TRBV7-8
CDR3: CASSSPLGQGRTDTQYF

J: TRBJ2-1
length: 11
V: TRBV7-9
CDR3: CASINRGEQFF

J: TRBJ1-2
length: 13
V: TRBV7-9
CDR3: CASSPTGLYGYTF

J: TRBJ2-1
length: 13
V: TRBV24-1
CDR3: CATSDLLSTEQFF

J: TRBJ2-2
length: 14
V: TRBV29-1
CDR3: CSVEIRGRPGELFF

J: TRBJ2-3
length: 16
V: TRBV13
CDR3: CASSRWGAGYTDTQYF

J: TRBJ2-1
length: 15
V: TRBV7-3
CDR3: CASSPTSGSWHEQFF

J: TRBJ1-1
length: 13
V: TRBV2
CDR3: CASSGRGSPEAFF

J: TRBJ2-3
length: 15
V: TRBV7-9
CDR3: CASRARKQGADTQYF

J: TRBJ2-7
length: 11
V: TRBV27
CDR3: CASSWGDEQYF

J: TRBJ2-2
length: 14
V: TRBV29-1
CDR3: CSVAVASGAGELFF

J: TRBJ1-5
length: 14
V: TRBV3-1
CDR3: CASSQTGSPQPQHF

J: TRBJ2-5
length: 14
V: TRBV4-1
CDR3: CASGWERGGETQYF

J: TRBJ1-6
length: 16
V: TRBV5-1
CDR3: CASSPGDRESDSPLHF

J: TRBJ2-7
length: 14
V: TRBV25-1
CDR3: CASRGRPTGDEQYF

J: TRBJ1-1
length: 11
V: TRBV6-4
CDR3: CASSDITEAFF

J: TRBJ2-7
length: 15
V: TRBV11-3
CDR3: CASSWTSGEGYEQYF

J: TRBJ2-2
length: 15
V: TRBV29-1
CDR3: CSVEVSGTNTGELFF

J: TRBJ2-6
length: 18
V: TRBV12-3/TRBV12-4
CDR3: CASSFWVLRGPGANVLTF

J: TRBJ1-1
length: 13
V: TRBV24-1
CDR3: CATSGGMDSEAFF

J: TRBJ1-5
length: 13
V: TRBV23-1
CDR3: CAGHRGRGQPQHF

J: TRBJ1-1
length: 11
V: TRBV29-1
CDR3: CSVSPGGRAFF

J: TRBJ1-1
length: 12
V: TRBV29-1
CDR3: CTPEGDPTEAFF

J: TRBJ1-2
length: 15
V: TRBV14
CDR3: CASSQGHTGFYGYTF

J: TRBJ1-2
length: 12
V: TRBV29-1
CDR3: CSVSQGTYGYTF

J: TRBJ2-7
length: 12
V: TRBV5-1
CDR3: CASRDNQDEQYF

J: TRBJ1-1
length: 16
V: TRBV4-1
CDR3: CASSQITGLTNTEAFF

J: TRBJ1-1
length: 16
V: TRBV4-2
CDR3: CASSPWGGELYTEAFF

J: TRBJ2-1
length: 15
V: TRBV14
CDR3: CASSKAGGTYNEQFF

J: TRBJ1-1
length: 13
V: TRBV29-1
CDR3: CSAWDTWNTEAFF

J: TRBJ2-2
length: 17
V: TRBV7-6
CDR3: CASSLGGTGGAEGELFF

J: TRBJ2-7
length: 15
V: TRBV20-1
CDR3: CSARDRGADASEQYF

J: TRBJ2-2
length: 16
V: TRBV23-1
CDR3: CASPSCDRRTPGSCFF

J: TRBJ1-5
length: 15
V: TRBV3-1
CDR3: CASSQDWGGNQPQHF

J: TRBJ2-2
length: 16
V: TRBV6-4
CDR3: CASSPRDRDVTGELFF

J: TRBJ2-1
length: 12
V: TRBV12-3/TRBV12-4
CDR3: CASSLGFNEQFF

J: TRBJ2-1
length: 12
V: TRBV5-1
CDR3: CASKLAGDEQFF

J: TRBJ1-4
length: 14
V: TRBV12-5
CDR3: CASGLEGLEEKLFF

J: TRBJ1-2
length: 11
V: TRBV9
CDR3: CASRNPSGYTF

J: TRBJ2-7
length: 16
V: TRBV10-3
CDR3: CAISESGQSLGYEQYF

J: TRBJ2-1
length: 15
V: TRBV4-1
CDR3: CASSQPSGSRNEQFF

J: TRBJ1-1
length: 16
V: TRBV4-2
CDR3: CASSQAPVSERTEAFF

J: TRBJ2-3
length: 14
V: TRBV4-1
CDR3: CASSQVDDLFSQYF

J: TRBJ1-1
length: 14
V: TRBV12-3/TRBV12-4
CDR3: CASSLTGGVEEAFF

J: TRBJ2-7
length: 15
V: TRBV4-2
CDR3: CASSPRQGLSYEQYF

J: TRBJ1-1
length: 13
V: TRBV5-1
CDR3: CASTVELNTEAFF

J: TRBJ2-3
length: 13
V: TRBV6-1
CDR3: CASSAFGSDTQYF

J: TRBJ2-7
length: 13
V: TRBV27
CDR3: CASSFLGTNEQYF

J: TRBJ2-2
length: 16
V: TRBV24-1
CDR3: CATSDSAGPNTGELFF

J: TRBJ2-3
length: 15
V: TRBV9
CDR3: CASSVANSGTDTQYF